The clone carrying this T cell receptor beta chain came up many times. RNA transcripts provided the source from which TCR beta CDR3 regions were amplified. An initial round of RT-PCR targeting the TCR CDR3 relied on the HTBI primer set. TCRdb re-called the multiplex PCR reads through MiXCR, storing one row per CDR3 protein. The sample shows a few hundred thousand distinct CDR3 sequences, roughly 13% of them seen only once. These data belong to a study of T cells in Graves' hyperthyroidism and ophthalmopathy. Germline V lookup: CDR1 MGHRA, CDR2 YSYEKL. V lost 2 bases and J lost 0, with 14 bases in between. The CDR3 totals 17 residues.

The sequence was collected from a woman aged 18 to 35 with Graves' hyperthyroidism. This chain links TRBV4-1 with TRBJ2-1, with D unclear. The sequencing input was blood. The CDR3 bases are TGCGCCAGCAGCCAACTCGATCTAGGCAGCTCCTACAATGAGCAGTTCTTC. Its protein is CASSQLDLGSSYNEQFF.